These 22 T cell receptor beta chains originate from one sample sequenced in a study of cytomegalovirus exposure and HLA in healthy donors. The primer mix had 60 Vbeta and 13 Jbeta primers. Sequencing used immunoSEQ multiplex PCR; TCRdb keeps in-frame clones, though not all of them. The sample lists roughly 200,000 clones; approximately 80% were seen once. The sample taken for sequencing was PBMCs. All receptors come from a young man in good health and CMV-seronegative.

The chain is built from TRBV2 and TRBJ1-2; D unresolved. This CDR3 contains 9 residues. Trimming removed 11 bases at V and 6 bases at J, with 7 bases between. Germline V CDR1 and CDR2: SNHLY, FYNNEI. The CDR3 loop is CAGRDGYTF. The CDR3 region has the DNA TGTGCCGGTCGGGATGGCTACACCTTC.

The chain couples TRBV25-1 to TRBJ2-7; TRBD1 might be the D (6 bases). The CDR3 is made up of 14 amino acids. Looked up from germline, CDR1 is MGHDK and CDR2 is SYGVNS. Trimming left V 2 bases short and J 7 bases short, with 15 bases between. The chain's CDR3 is CASSEMGARREQYF. The DNA for the CDR3 is TGTGCCAGCAGTGAAATGGGGGCGCGGCGGGAGCAGTACTTC.

The V gene is TRBV7-3, the J gene TRBJ2-2, with a possible D match to TRBD1 (6 bases). Trimming removed 2 bases from V and 1 base from J, with 8 bases in between. The CDR3 spans 15 residues. Looked up from germline, CDR1 is SGHTA and CDR2 is FQGTGA. The CDR3 region has the DNA TGTGCCAGCAGCTTAGGGACAAAGAACACCGGGGAGCTGTTTTTT. This codes for CASSLGTKNTGELFF. The variable domain in full, completed from reference TRBV7-3 and TRBJ2-2, reads GAGVSQTPSNKVTEKGKYVELRCDPISGHTALYWYRQSLGQGPEFLIYFQGTGAADDSGLPNDRFFAVRPEGSVSTLKIQRTERGDSAVYLCASSLGTKNTGELFFGEGSRLTVL.

The chain recombines TRBV27 with TRBJ2-7; possibly TRBD2 for D (6 bases). This CDR3 is 13 amino acids long. Looked up from germline, CDR1 is MNHEY and CDR2 is SMNVEV (reference sequence). The V gene lost 3 bases and the J gene lost 3 bases, with 9 bases spanning the gap. CDR3 sequence (DNA): TGTGCCAGCAGTTTGGTGGGGGGCTACGAGCAGTACTTC. This sequence encodes CASSLVGGYEQYF.

This clone was seen a handful of times. This chain joins TRBV7-8 and TRBJ2-3, with D unclear. CDR1 and CDR2 from the germline V gene are SGHVS and FQNEAQ. The CDR3 covers 15 residues. V was shortened by 8 bases and J by 0 bases, with 15 bases between the two germline ends. CDR3 DNA: TGTGCCAGCGCCGCTACCCTAACTAGCACAGATACGCAGTATTTT. Its translation: CASAATLTSTDTQYF.

The genes are TRBV7-2 and TRBJ2-5; 9 bases agree with TRBD2. Germline V lookup: CDR1 SGHTA, CDR2 FQGNSA. This CDR3 is 15 amino acids long. J was trimmed by 5 bases and V by 2 bases; bases with no gene match: 6. CDR3 in DNA: TGTGCCAGCAGCTTACGAGCGGGGGGCGGGGAGACCCAGTACTTC. Its translation: CASSLRAGGGETQYF.

The chain employs TRBV23-1 and TRBJ2-4, with D possibly being TRBD2 (6 bases). TRBV23-1 is annotated as an ORF whose role is uncertain. The length of the CDR3 is 15 residues. V lost 8 bases and J 8 bases, leaving 22 bases between the germline ends. The DNA for the CDR3 is TGCGCCAGCCGACTTACAGCAGGGCGGAGGGACATTCAGTACTTC. Amino acid sequence: CASRLTAGRRDIQYF.

The chain links TRBV5-1 to TRBJ2-3, with 7 nucleotides matching TRBD2. The V and J ends lost 0 bases and 4 bases, in that order; junction bases with no gene match: 5. Per the germline V gene, CDR1 is SGHRS and CDR2 is YFSETQ. The CDR3 totals 15 residues. In DNA, the CDR3 is TGCGCCAGCAGCTTGGCCAGCGGGGTTGCAGATACGCAGTATTTT. It encodes CASSLASGVADTQYF.

There are a few counts of this clone. The chain links TRBV6-6 to TRBJ2-7; possibly TRBD2 for D (6 bases). Trimming removed 10 bases at V and 3 bases at J, with 13 bases between. Germline lookup yields CDR1 MNHNY and CDR2 SVGAGI (reference sequence). The CDR3 length is 12 residues. CDR3 in DNA: TGTGCCACCGGTCGGGGGAGCTACGAGCAGTACTTC. Its translation is CATGRGSYEQYF.

The V call is TRBV2, the J call TRBJ1-3, with 7 positions matching TRBD1. The J segment lost 4 bases and the V segment lost 5 bases, leaving 5 bases of the junction unmatched. CDR3 size: 14 residues. Germline V gene sequence: CDR1 SNHLY, CDR2 FYNNEI. For the CDR3, the DNA is TGTGCCAGCAGTCCCGGGACAGAAGGAAACACCATATATTTT. It yields the protein CASSPGTEGNTIYF.

This clone was observed a few times. This chain links TRBV12-2 with TRBJ1-5. TRBV12-2 is deemed a pseudogene. This CDR3 comprises 14 residues. In DNA, the CDR3 is TGTGCAAGTCGCTTAGTCGGGGTAAGTCAGCCCCAGCATTTT. Protein sequence: CASRLVGVSQPQHF.

This clone turned up a few times. CDR3 amino acids: CASSLGLNPNTGELFF. The CDR3 DNA follows: TGTGCCAGCAGCTTAGGACTCAACCCCAACACCGGGGAGCTGTTTTTT. The chain is built from TRBV13 and TRBJ2-2; D is unclear. Germline CDR1 reads PRHDT; CDR2 reads FYEKMQ (reference sequence). The V gene lost 0 bases and the J gene lost 2 bases, with 10 bases spanning the gap. The CDR3 extends over 16 amino acids.

In its sample, this clone was seen a few times. The V gene is TRBV29-1, the J gene TRBJ2-7, with D hard to call. CDR3 length: 11 residues. Germline CDR1 reads SQVTM; CDR2 reads ANQGSEA. Trimming stripped 4 bases from V and 3 bases from J, with 7 bases between. This CDR3 is CSVARSYEQYF. The CDR3 bases are TGCAGCGTTGCGCGGAGCTACGAGCAGTACTTC.

The gene calls are TRBV5-4 and TRBJ1-1; tentative D call: TRBD1 (6 bases). With 4 bases removed from V and 4 bases from J, the gap between germline ends came to 20 bases. CDR1 and CDR2 from the germline V gene are SGHNT and YYREEE (reference sequence). There are 16 residues in the CDR3. The CDR3: CASSLKGTGRGTEAFF. CDR3 DNA sequence: TGTGCCAGCAGCCTGAAGGGAACAGGGAGAGGCACTGAAGCTTTCTTT.

The chain uses TRBV5-1 and TRBJ2-3; D perhaps matches TRBD1 (6 bases). The V and J ends lost 4 bases and 4 bases respectively, with 25 bases between them. Per germline, CDR1 SGHRS and CDR2 YFSETQ. The CDR3 extends over 18 amino acids. The CDR3 DNA is TGCGCCAGCAGCCCTGATATCCCGGGACAACCCGTCCCAGATACGCAGTATTTT. Protein: CASSPDIPGQPVPDTQYF.

The chain combines TRBV9 with TRBJ2-7, with D tentatively TRBD2 (7 bases). The V and J ends lost 0 bases and 4 bases respectively, with 14 bases between them. The CDR3 spans 15 residues. Germline CDR1 and CDR2: SGDLS and YYNGEE. CDR3 residues: CASSVGAGGPYEQYF. CDR3 DNA sequence: TGTGCCAGCAGCGTAGGGGCCGGGGGGCCGTACGAGCAGTACTTC.

The chain recombines TRBV6-6 with TRBJ2-7; D uncertain. CDR1 is MNHNY, CDR2 SVGAGI, per germline (reference sequence). Trimming took 5 bases from V and 0 from J, leaving 8 bases between them. The CDR3 covers 13 residues. Here the CDR3 DNA reads TGTGCCAGCAGTAGTCTGAGCTCCTACGAGCAGTACTTC. It encodes CASSSLSSYEQYF.

The chain has TRBV9 and TRBJ1-4; a weak D match, TRBD1 (5 bases). Between the trimmed V and J ends, which lost 0 bases and 3 bases, there was a span of 12 bases. In germline, CDR1 is SGDLS, CDR2 YYNGEE. The length of the CDR3 is 16 residues. The DNA for the CDR3 is TGTGCCAGCAGCGTAGCTGGGGGACTCGCTAATGAAAAACTGTTTTTT. It codes for CASSVAGGLANEKLFF. Based on the CDR3 plus reference TRBV9 and TRBJ1-4, the full variable domain is DSGVTQTPKHLITATGQRVTLRCSPRSGDLSVYWYQQSLDQGLQFLIQYYNGEERAKGNILERFSAQQFPDLHSELNLSSLELGDSALYFCASSVAGGLANEKLFFGSGTQLSVL.

The chain links TRBV7-9 to TRBJ2-2, with 10 bases lining up with TRBD1. The CDR3 is 16 amino acids. Germline V gene lookup returns CDR1 SEHNR and CDR2 FQNEAQ (reference sequence). V was pared by 5 bases and J by 8 bases, with 11 bases of the junction left unmatched. For the CDR3, the DNA is TGTGCCAGCAGCGATACCTCCGGGACAGGGGCAGGGGAGCTGTTTTTT. Amino acid sequence: CASSDTSGTGAGELFF.

This chain uses TRBV7-9 with TRBJ2-5, with 8 bases fitting TRBD1. Matching the DNA end better, TRBJ2-7 makes the J call doubtful. CDR3 length: 15 amino acids. Germline CDR1 and CDR2: SEHNR and FQNEAQ (reference sequence). The CDR3 bases are TGTGCCAGCAGCAGCCGACAGGGGTCAAGGAACGAGCAGTACTTC. It specifies CASSSRQGSRNEQYF.

The J gene is TRBJ2-5, the V gene TRBV4-3, with a weak D call TRBD2 (6 bases). Per the germline V gene, CDR1 is LGHNA and CDR2 is YSLEER. The CDR3 runs to 14 residues. V was pared by 0 bases and J by 5 bases, with 10 bases between. This CDR3 reads CASSQDGGEETQYF. The CDR3 nucleotides read TGCGCCAGCAGCCAAGATGGAGGGGAGGAGACCCAGTACTTC.

This clone was counted only a few times. The chain links TRBV4-1 to TRBJ1-6; D call uncertain. V was cut by 6 bases and J by 8 bases, with 14 bases left in between. The CDR3 length is 14 residues. Germline CDR1 reads MGHRA; CDR2 reads YSYEKL. CDR3 sequence reads: CASSPTRGDSPLHF. The DNA for the CDR3 is TGCGCCAGCAGTCCTACACGAGGAGATTCACCCCTCCACTTT.